The TCR beta chain under discussion was sequenced for a study of T-cell reconstitution after alpha-beta-depleted transplantation in children. Unique molecular identifiers were incorporated when the TCRbeta library was constructed. TCRdb passed the PCR reads through MiXCR, listing each CDR3 protein once. The sample lists tens of thousands of distinct CDR3 sequences, 6.3% seen once, with 5.5% to 7% in the top ten. The CDR3 totals 16 residues. V lost 2 bases and J lost 4; bases outside the gene matches: 10. CDR1 and CDR2 (germline): SGHVS, FNYEAQ. The sample holds many counts of this clonotype. Its antigen is still unknown. Study observations and caveats: Surviving recipient cells, namely T cells and thymic progenitors, were the source of high day-60 TCRbeta diversity in some patients. T cells produced anew were the main source of T-cell counts and diversity one year after transplant. Where alpha-beta T cells came from about two months after transplant was reportedly several hundred expanded graft clones.

This rearrangement joins TRBV7-6 to TRBJ2-7, with 8 nucleotides matching TRBD1. The TCR originated in a male patient younger than 18 who had a stem cell transplant for acute myeloid leukemia, so the T cells may come from the graft donor. The material was PBMCs, mostly from graft donor cells, obtained 180 days after TCRalphabeta/CD19-depleted stem cell transplant. CDR3 bases: TGTGCCAGCAGCTTATGGGATAGCGGACAGGGTTACGAGCAGTACTTC. The encoded protein is CASSLWDSGQGYEQYF.